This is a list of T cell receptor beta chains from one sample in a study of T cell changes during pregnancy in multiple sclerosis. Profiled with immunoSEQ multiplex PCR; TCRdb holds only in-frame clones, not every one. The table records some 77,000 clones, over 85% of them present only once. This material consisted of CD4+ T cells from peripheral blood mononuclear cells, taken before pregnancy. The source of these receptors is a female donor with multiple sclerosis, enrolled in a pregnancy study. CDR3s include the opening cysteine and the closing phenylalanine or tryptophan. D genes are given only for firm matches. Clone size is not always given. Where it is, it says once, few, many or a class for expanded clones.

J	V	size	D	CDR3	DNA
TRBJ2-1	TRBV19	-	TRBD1	CASSIGTGSNEQFF	TGTGCCAGTAGTATAGGGACAGGGTCCAATGAGCAGTTCTTC
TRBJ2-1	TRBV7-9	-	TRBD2	CASSSALFLAGGPDEQFF	TGTGCCAGCAGCTCCGCCTTGTTCCTAGCGGGAGGGCCGGATGAGCAGTTCTTC
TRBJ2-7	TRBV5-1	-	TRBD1	CASSLSLGGQGTYEQYF	TGCGCCAGCAGCTTGTCCCTCGGGGGACAGGGGACCTACGAGCAGTACTTC
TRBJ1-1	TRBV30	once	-	CAWSAGPEAFF	TGTGCCTGGAGTGCAGGGCCTGAAGCTTTCTTT
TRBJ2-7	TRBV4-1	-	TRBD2	CASSQVPSGSPSSYEQYF	TGCGCCAGCAGCCAAGTCCCTAGCGGGAGCCCCAGCTCCTACGAGCAGTACTTC
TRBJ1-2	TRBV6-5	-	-	CASSYSREGANYGYTF	TGTGCCAGCAGTTACTCCCGGGAGGGGGCTAACTATGGCTACACCTTC
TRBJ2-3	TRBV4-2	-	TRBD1	CASSSGGDTQYF	TGTGCCAGCAGCTCAGGGGGAGATACGCAGTATTTT
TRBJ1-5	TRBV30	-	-	CAWSTGVAQPQHF	TGTGCCTGGAGTACGGGGGTGGCTCAGCCCCAGCATTTT
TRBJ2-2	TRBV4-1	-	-	CASSPTGVDTGELFF	TGCGCCAGCAGCCCTACGGGGGTAGACACCGGGGAGCTGTTTTTT
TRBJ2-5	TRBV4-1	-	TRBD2	CASSQDYGAGGQETQYF	TGCGCCAGCAGCCAAGATTACGGAGCGGGAGGGCAAGAGACCCAGTACTTC
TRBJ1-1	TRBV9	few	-	CASSVGGDTEAFF	TGTGCCAGCAGCGTAGGGGGGGACACTGAAGCTTTCTTT
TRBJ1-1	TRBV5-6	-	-	CASSLRSVNTEAFF	TGTGCCAGCAGCTTGCGATCGGTGAACACTGAAGCTTTCTTT
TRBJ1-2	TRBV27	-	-	CASRETGPPNYGYTF	TGTGCCAGCAGGGAGACAGGACCACCTAACTATGGCTACACCTTC
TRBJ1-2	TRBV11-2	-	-	CASSLEGRVYGYTF	TGTGCCAGCAGCTTAGAGGGCAGGGTCTATGGCTACACCTTC
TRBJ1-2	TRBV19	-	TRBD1	CASSAISGTGGIGYTF	TGTGCCAGTAGTGCGATATCCGGGACAGGGGGAATTGGCTACACCTTC
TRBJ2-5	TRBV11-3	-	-	CASSTGGPGETQYF	TGTGCCAGCAGCACAGGAGGGCCGGGGGAGACCCAGTACTTC
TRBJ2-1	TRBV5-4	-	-	CASSAAEGTYNEQFF	TGTGCCAGCAGCGCCGCGGAGGGCACCTACAATGAGCAGTTCTTC
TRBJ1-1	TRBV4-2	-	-	CASSPLGGDAKAFF	TGTGCCAGCAGCCCCCTCGGAGGGGACGCAAAAGCTTTCTTT
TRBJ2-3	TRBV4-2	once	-	CASSQEKAGRGYPDTQYF	TGTGCCAGCAGCCAAGAGAAGGCCGGGCGGGGTTACCCAGATACGCAGTATTTT
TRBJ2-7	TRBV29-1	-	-	CSVAFMGAHEQYF	TGCAGCGTTGCTTTTATGGGGGCCCACGAGCAGTACTTC
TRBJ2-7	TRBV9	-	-	CASSPQAAPTLEQYF	TGTGCCAGCAGCCCCCAAGCGGCCCCTACTCTCGAGCAGTACTTC
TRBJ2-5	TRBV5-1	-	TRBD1	CASSFRGTGASRKETQYF	TGCGCCAGCAGCTTTCGGGGGACAGGTGCATCCCGAAAAGAGACCCAGTACTTC
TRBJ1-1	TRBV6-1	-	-	CASTHSSENTEAFF	TGTGCCAGCACTCATTCTTCAGAGAACACTGAAGCTTTCTTT
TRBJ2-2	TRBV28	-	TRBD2	CASSRTSGRARTGELFF	TGTGCCAGCAGCCGCACTAGCGGGAGGGCCCGGACCGGGGAGCTGTTTTTT
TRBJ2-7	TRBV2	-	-	CASSQGARAEQYF	TGTGCCAGCAGCCAAGGGGCCAGGGCCGAGCAGTACTTC
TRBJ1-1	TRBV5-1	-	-	CASSLVGTARNGNTEAFF	TGCGCCAGCAGCTTGGTCGGAACAGCCCGGAACGGGAACACTGAAGCTTTCTTT
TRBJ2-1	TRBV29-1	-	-	CSVSSMEASGNEQFF	TGCAGCGTGAGTAGCATGGAGGCGTCGGGCAATGAGCAGTTCTTC
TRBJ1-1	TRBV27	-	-	CASSFRRGNTEAFF	TGTGCCAGCAGTTTCAGAAGGGGGAACACTGAAGCTTTCTTT
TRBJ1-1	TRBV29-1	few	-	CSGFGGGEGNTEAFF	TGCAGCGGGTTCGGGGGGGGCGAGGGGAACACTGAAGCTTTCTTT
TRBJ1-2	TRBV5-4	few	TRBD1	CASSPRDRAYGYTF	TGTGCCAGCAGCCCGAGGGACAGGGCCTATGGCTACACCTTC
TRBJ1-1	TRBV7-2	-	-	CASSLLGLNTEAFF	TGTGCCAGCAGCTTACTGGGCCTGAACACTGAAGCTTTCTTT
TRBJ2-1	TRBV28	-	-	CASSLAGLNEQFF	TGTGCCAGCAGTTTAGCTGGGCTCAATGAGCAGTTCTTC
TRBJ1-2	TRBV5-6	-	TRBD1	CASSDGTGTFYGYTF	TGTGCCAGCAGCGATGGGACAGGGACTTTCTATGGCTACACCTTC
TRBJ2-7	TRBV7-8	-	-	CASSLSSTSVPYEQYF	TGTGCCAGCAGCTTATCGAGTACCTCGGTGCCCTACGAGCAGTACTTC
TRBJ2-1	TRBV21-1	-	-	CASSKGLAGGCTYNEQFF	TGTGCCAGCAGCAAGGGACTAGCGGGAGGATGCACCTACAATGAGCAGTTCTTC
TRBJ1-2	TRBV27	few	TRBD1	CASSLGGQGGYTF	TGTGCCAGCAGTTTAGGGGGACAGGGGGGCTACACCTTC
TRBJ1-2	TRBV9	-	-	CASAVGRNYGYTF	TGTGCCAGCGCCGTTGGCAGGAACTATGGCTACACCTTC
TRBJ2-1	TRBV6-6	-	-	CASSLQGMDEQFF	TGTGCCAGCAGTTTGCAGGGAATGGATGAGCAGTTCTTC
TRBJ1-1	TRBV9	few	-	CASSVGQWNTEAFF	TGTGCCAGCAGCGTAGGGCAGTGGAACACTGAAGCTTTCTTT
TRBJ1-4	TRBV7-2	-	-	CASSLGSGFQTNEKLFF	TGTGCCAGCAGCTTGGGTTCCGGGTTCCAAACTAATGAAAAACTGTTTTTT
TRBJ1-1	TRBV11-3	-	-	CASSLFGETEAFF	TGTGCCAGCAGCTTGTTTGGAGAAACTGAAGCTTTCTTT
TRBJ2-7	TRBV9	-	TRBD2	CASSVGTSGYEQYF	TGTGCCAGCAGCGTAGGGACTAGCGGCTACGAGCAGTACTTC
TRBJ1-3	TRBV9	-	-	CASSVDSIYSGNTIYF	TGTGCCAGCAGCGTAGACAGCATTTACTCTGGAAACACCATATATTTT
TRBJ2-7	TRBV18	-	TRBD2	CASSTPGLANYEQYF	TGTGCCAGCTCAACCCCGGGACTAGCTAACTACGAGCAGTACTTC
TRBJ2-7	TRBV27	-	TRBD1	CASSGGQGAGRDYEQYF	TGTGCCAGCAGTGGGGGACAGGGAGCGGGGCGGGACTACGAGCAGTACTTC
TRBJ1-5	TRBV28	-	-	CAISPGGVQPQHF	TGTGCCATCTCACCGGGGGGGGTCCAGCCCCAGCATTTT
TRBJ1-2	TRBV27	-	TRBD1	CASSNRGDNGYTF	TGTGCCAGCAGCAACAGGGGTGACAATGGCTACACCTTC
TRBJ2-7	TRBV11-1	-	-	CASSLKLGPTYEQYF	TGTGCCAGCAGCTTAAAATTGGGGCCGACCTACGAGCAGTACTTC
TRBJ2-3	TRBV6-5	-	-	CASSYSSVVAPVF	TGTGCCAGCAGTTACTCGTCGGTCGTTGCCCCTGTTTTT
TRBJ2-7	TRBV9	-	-	CASSVGGGQSSYEQYF	TGTGCCAGCAGCGTAGGGGGGGGGCAAAGCTCCTACGAGCAGTACTTC
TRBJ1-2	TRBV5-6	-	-	CASSLGLTALTNYGYTF	TGTGCCAGCAGCTTGGGGCTGACAGCCTTAACTAACTATGGCTACACCTTC
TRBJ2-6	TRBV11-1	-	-	CASSLRAGANVLTF	TGTGCCAGCAGCCTCCGGGCTGGGGCCAACGTCCTGACTTTC
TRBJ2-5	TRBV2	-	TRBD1	CASSGQGRETQYF	TGTGCCAGCAGTGGACAGGGGAGAGAGACCCAGTACTTC
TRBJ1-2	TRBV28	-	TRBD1	CASSPGTGGGYTF	TGTGCCAGCAGTCCAGGGACAGGGGGTGGCTACACCTTC